These T cell receptor beta chains were read from a single sample in a study of T-cell memory formation after mild COVID-19. TCRdb processed the 5' RACE reads anew with MiXCR; each CDR3 protein has one entry. The sample includes a few hundred thousand distinct CDR3 sequences, around 8% of them seen just once. Sequenced input: PBMCs or a T cell subset sorted from them (not recorded which). Receptor source: a man younger than 30 who had mild COVID-19 (a few samples of this study predate the infection). Cell type and time point are not known. The CDR3 runs from the conserved cysteine through the conserved F or W. A D gene is named only where the DNA matches it firmly. Clone size, where shown, is once, few, many, or a class for clones that have expanded.

TRBJ2-2	15	many	TRBV6-5	TRBD1	TGTGCCAGCAGAAGGGGACAGGGGACGACCGGGGAGCTGTTTTTT	CASRRGQGTTGELFF
TRBJ2-7	14	NA	TRBV24-1	NA	TGTGCCACCAGTGAAACCGACAGGCTCTACGAGCAGTACTTC	CATSETDRLYEQYF
TRBJ1-1	16	few	TRBV5-1	NA	TGCGCCAGCAGCCCGATAGACACGGACCGTAACACTGAAGCTTTCTTT	CASSPIDTDRNTEAFF
TRBJ1-1	17	few	TRBV5-6	NA	TGTGCCAGCAGCTTGCAGGCCAAAAACTTAATGAACACTGAAGCTTTCTTT	CASSLQAKNLMNTEAFF
TRBJ2-3	13	few	TRBV7-2	NA	TGTGCCAGCAGCCGTAACAGGGAAGGTACGCAGTATTTT	CASSRNREGTQYF
TRBJ2-7	17	NA	TRBV12-3/TRBV12-4	TRBD1	TGTGCCAGCAGCCGACAGGGCCCAATCCCGGGCTCCTACGAGCAGTACTTC	CASSRQGPIPGSYEQYF
TRBJ1-1	15	few	TRBV13	TRBD1	TGTGCCAGCAGCTCGGGTCTGACAGGGAGGACTGAAGCTTTCTTT	CASSSGLTGRTEAFF
TRBJ2-2	15	NA	TRBV12-3/TRBV12-4	TRBD2	TGTGCCAGCACCCCAGCCGGAGCGGGGACCGGGGAGCTGTTTTTT	CASTPAGAGTGELFF
TRBJ1-2	11	few	TRBV7-2	NA	TGTGCCAGCGAAATAAACTATGGCTACACCTTC	CASEINYGYTF
TRBJ2-5	14	many	TRBV10-3	NA	TGTGCCATCAGGGACGGGGAGTATCAAGAGACCCAGTACTTC	CAIRDGEYQETQYF
TRBJ2-1	15	few	TRBV13	NA	TGTGCCAGCAGCCTAGACAGGACTTTTTACAATGAGCAGTTCTTC	CASSLDRTFYNEQFF
TRBJ1-6	17	few	TRBV5-1	NA	TGCGCCAGCAGCTTGACTGCCAGCCGCTCCTATAATTCACCCCTCCACTTT	CASSLTASRSYNSPLHF
TRBJ1-2	12	NA	TRBV29-1	TRBD1	TGCAGCGTCGTCACAGGGGGCTTTGGCTACACCTTC	CSVVTGGFGYTF
TRBJ2-1	16	NA	TRBV18	NA	TGTGCCAGCTCACCACGGCCGCCGGGACCTTACAATGAGCAGTTCTTC	CASSPRPPGPYNEQFF
TRBJ2-7	11	few	TRBV11-2	NA	TGTGCCAGCAGCTTAGAGGGGAGTGAGTACTTC	CASSLEGSEYF
TRBJ1-1	13	few	TRBV24-1	NA	TGTGCCACCAGTGATCAGGGACTAGCTGAAGCTTTCTTT	CATSDQGLAEAFF
TRBJ1-2	15	NA	TRBV7-3	TRBD1	TGTGCCAGCAGCCTGGGACAGGGGGGGAACTATGGCTACACCTTC	CASSLGQGGNYGYTF
TRBJ2-5	13	NA	TRBV7-2	TRBD2	TGTGCCAGCACCCGGGGGAGGGAAGAGACCCAGTACTTC	CASTRGREETQYF
TRBJ1-5	14	few	TRBV4-1	NA	TGCGCCAGCAGCCACAGCAGGGCCGATCAGCCCCAGCATTTT	CASSHSRADQPQHF
TRBJ1-2	12	NA	TRBV5-5	TRBD1	TGTGCCAGCAGCTTTGACAGGGACGGCTACACCTTC	CASSFDRDGYTF
TRBJ1-1	15	few	TRBV20-1	NA	TGCAGTGCTAGAGATCCGAACGGGGGCGACACTGAAGCTTTCTTT	CSARDPNGGDTEAFF
TRBJ2-3	13	NA	TRBV5-4	NA	TGTGCCAGCAGCTTGGCCGGGGAGGATACGCAGTATTTT	CASSLAGEDTQYF
TRBJ1-6	16	many	TRBV6-2/TRBV6-3	TRBD1	TGTGCCAGCAGAGGGACAGGTCGGACCTATAATTCACCCCTCCACTTT	CASRGTGRTYNSPLHF
TRBJ1-2	12	NA	TRBV12-3/TRBV12-4	NA	TGTGCCAGCAGTTTCAAGGCGGATGGCTACACCTTC	CASSFKADGYTF
TRBJ2-3	14	many	TRBV7-2	NA	TGTGCCAGCAGTTTTCGGGTTAGCACAGATACGCAGTATTTT	CASSFRVSTDTQYF
TRBJ2-3	17	NA	TRBV12-3/TRBV12-4	NA	TGTGCCAGCAGTCACACGCCAGGGACGGGCCCCCGGGATACGCAGTATTTT	CASSHTPGTGPRDTQYF
TRBJ2-4	13	few	TRBV29-1	NA	TGCAGCGTTGAAGATCCCCACACCAACATTCAGTACTTC	CSVEDPHTNIQYF
TRBJ2-3	18	NA	TRBV24-1	TRBD1	TGTGCCACCAGTGATACAAAACAGGGGAATCGAGGCACAGATACGCAGTATTTT	CATSDTKQGNRGTDTQYF
TRBJ1-5	17	NA	TRBV11-3	TRBD1	TGTGCCAGCAGCCCTAATGTGGCGACAGGGGTGTATCAGCCCCAGCATTTT	CASSPNVATGVYQPQHF
TRBJ2-1	15	NA	TRBV5-1	TRBD2	TGCGCCAGCTGGGAGACTAGCGGGACCTACAATGAGCAGTTCTTC	CASWETSGTYNEQFF
TRBJ2-1	12	many	TRBV5-1	NA	TGCGCCAGCAGCTTGGTAGCGAGAGAGCAGTTCTTC	CASSLVAREQFF
TRBJ1-1	14	NA	TRBV5-1	NA	TGCGCCAGCAGCTCCTTGCCGGGAGGGACTGAAGCTTTCTTT	CASSSLPGGTEAFF
TRBJ1-1	16	few	TRBV5-1	NA	TGCGCCAGCAGCTTGGTGAGCCGGAGGACGAACACTGAAGCTTTCTTT	CASSLVSRRTNTEAFF
TRBJ1-3	13	NA	TRBV7-7	NA	TGTGCCAGCAGCGCCTCGTCTGGAAACACCATATATTTT	CASSASSGNTIYF
TRBJ1-2	13	few	TRBV28	NA	TGTGCTTTAGCGGGTCCTGGGGGCTATGGCTACACCTTC	CALAGPGGYGYTF
TRBJ1-5	17	few	TRBV19	NA	TGTGCCAGTAGTATGGGATCAGGGGATTATAGCAATCAGCCCCAGCATTTT	CASSMGSGDYSNQPQHF
TRBJ2-7	12	few	TRBV2	NA	TGTGCCAGCAGTGAATTAGCCTACGAGCAGTACTTC	CASSELAYEQYF
TRBJ1-1	18	NA	TRBV4-1	TRBD1	TGCGCCAGCAGCCAAGGACCATATAAGACAGGGGCAGACACTGAAGCTTTCTTT	CASSQGPYKTGADTEAFF
TRBJ1-3	14	NA	TRBV27	NA	TGTGCCAGCAGTTTAAGAGACGGAGGAAACACCATATATTTT	CASSLRDGGNTIYF
TRBJ2-7	12	many	TRBV11-3	NA	TGTGCCAGCAGCTTAGATCAGGAAGAGCAGTACTTC	CASSLDQEEQYF
TRBJ2-7	13	few	TRBV13	NA	TGTGCCAGCAGCTTGGAGGGAGGATACGAGCAGTACTTC	CASSLEGGYEQYF
TRBJ2-1	17	many	TRBV5-1	TRBD2	TGCGCCAGCAGGTCGCGCGGGGGGGCCGGGACATACAATGAGCAGTTCTTC	CASRSRGGAGTYNEQFF
TRBJ2-3	14	NA	TRBV20-1	NA	TGCAGTGCTAGTGGAGCAGCCAGCACAGATACGCAGTATTTT	CSASGAASTDTQYF
TRBJ2-3	13	NA	TRBV29-1	NA	TGCAGCGCCTCCGGATGGGCCGCAGATACGCAGTATTTT	CSASGWAADTQYF